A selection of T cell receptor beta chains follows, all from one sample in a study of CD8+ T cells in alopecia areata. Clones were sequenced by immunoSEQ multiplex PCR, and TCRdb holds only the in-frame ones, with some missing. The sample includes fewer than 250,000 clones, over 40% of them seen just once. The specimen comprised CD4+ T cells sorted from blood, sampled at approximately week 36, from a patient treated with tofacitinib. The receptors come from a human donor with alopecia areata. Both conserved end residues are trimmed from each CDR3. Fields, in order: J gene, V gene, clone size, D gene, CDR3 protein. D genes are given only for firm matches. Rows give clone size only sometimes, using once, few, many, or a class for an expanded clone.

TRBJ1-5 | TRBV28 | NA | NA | ATKINTRGSNQPQH
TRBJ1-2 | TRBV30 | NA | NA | AWSKGGYGYT
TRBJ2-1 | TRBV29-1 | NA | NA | SVVSLPTYLMESSYNEQF
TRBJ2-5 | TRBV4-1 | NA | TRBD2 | ASSQEQRDSQETQY
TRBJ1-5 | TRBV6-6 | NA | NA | ASSLSRTANQPQH
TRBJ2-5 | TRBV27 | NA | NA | ASSLRAPPGQETQY
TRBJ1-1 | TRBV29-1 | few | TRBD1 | SAFRGPGTEAF
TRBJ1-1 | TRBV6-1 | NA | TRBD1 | ASRGSGQGGSEAF
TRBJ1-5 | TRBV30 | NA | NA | AWSPQTHQPQH
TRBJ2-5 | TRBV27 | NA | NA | ASSLGVGLGQETQY
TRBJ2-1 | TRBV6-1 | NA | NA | ASSEVGAQF
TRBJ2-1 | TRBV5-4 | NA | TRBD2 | ASSRGRANYNEQF
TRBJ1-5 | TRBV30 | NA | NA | AWKEPPSNQPQH
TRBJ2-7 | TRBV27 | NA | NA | ASSLSVGEQY
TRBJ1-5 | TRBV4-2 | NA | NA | ASSGGGSVNQPQH
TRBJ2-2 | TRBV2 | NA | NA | ASRRDYPANTGELF
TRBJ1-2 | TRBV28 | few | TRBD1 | ASSLLPGQGAKVGYT
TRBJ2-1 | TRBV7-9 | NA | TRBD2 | AWSSSGRILGNEQF
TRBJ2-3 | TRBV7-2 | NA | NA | ASSLAPAADTQY
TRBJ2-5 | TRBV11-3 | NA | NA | ASSLALGSGETQY
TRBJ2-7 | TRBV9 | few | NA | ASSVGPSSSYEQY
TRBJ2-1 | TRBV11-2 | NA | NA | ASSLKALPPL
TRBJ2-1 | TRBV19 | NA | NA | ASNGAGVSYNEQF
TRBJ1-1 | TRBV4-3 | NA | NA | ASSQDKSTEAF
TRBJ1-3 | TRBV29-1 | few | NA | RTVSSGNTIY
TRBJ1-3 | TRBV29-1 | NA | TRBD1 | SVTGTGGGNTIY
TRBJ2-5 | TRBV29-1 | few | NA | SVPSSASPRQETQY
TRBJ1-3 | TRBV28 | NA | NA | ASSWEGSSGNTIY
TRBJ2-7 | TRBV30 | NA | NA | AWTGSRQGEQY
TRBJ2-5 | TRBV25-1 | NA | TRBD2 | ASRTSGKETQY
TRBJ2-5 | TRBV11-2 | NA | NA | ASSLSIQETQY
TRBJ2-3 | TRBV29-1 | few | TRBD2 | SVTSTSFRTDTQY
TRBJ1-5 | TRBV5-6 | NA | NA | ASSLPQGERLRPQH
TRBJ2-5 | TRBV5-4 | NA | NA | ASSGPKGLQETQY
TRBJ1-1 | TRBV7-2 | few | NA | ASSPGRAKVQAF
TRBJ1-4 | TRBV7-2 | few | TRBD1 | ASSRQGRDEKLF
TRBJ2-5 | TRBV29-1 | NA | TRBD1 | SARRAGGGETQY
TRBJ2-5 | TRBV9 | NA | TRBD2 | ASSLAGVYQETQY
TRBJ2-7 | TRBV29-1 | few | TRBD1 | SVLYYPGQRYEQY
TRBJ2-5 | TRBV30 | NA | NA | AWSVGGLEETQY
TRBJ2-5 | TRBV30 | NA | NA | AWSAVASETQY
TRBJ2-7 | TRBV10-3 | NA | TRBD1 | ATYQGDGGEQY